This T cell receptor beta chain was identified in a study of T cell responses to AZD1222 COVID-19 vaccine. General study results and limits: Baseline testing showed seropositivity in only six AZD1222 recipients.

This CDR3 has 14 amino acids. V lost 9 bases, J lost 0 bases, and 6 bases stayed unmatched. Looked up from germline, CDR1 is ENHRY and CDR2 is SYGVKD. The data were produced by immunoSEQ multiplex PCR, yet TCRdb's version contains in-frame clones alone and is incomplete. The sample carries some 150,000 clones, 86% recorded once. Pooling covered second doses at about 4 or about 12 weeks. On this clone itself: Its target is unknown.

The specimen comprised peripheral blood, sampled 28 days after the second AZD1222 dose. The chain joins TRBV10-3 to TRBJ1-1; 8 nucleotides align to TRBD1. The receptor's source is an adult who received the AZD1222 COVID-19 vaccine. In DNA, the CDR3 is TGTGCCATACGGACAGGGAACATGAACACTGAAGCTTTCTTT. This encodes CAIRTGNMNTEAFF.